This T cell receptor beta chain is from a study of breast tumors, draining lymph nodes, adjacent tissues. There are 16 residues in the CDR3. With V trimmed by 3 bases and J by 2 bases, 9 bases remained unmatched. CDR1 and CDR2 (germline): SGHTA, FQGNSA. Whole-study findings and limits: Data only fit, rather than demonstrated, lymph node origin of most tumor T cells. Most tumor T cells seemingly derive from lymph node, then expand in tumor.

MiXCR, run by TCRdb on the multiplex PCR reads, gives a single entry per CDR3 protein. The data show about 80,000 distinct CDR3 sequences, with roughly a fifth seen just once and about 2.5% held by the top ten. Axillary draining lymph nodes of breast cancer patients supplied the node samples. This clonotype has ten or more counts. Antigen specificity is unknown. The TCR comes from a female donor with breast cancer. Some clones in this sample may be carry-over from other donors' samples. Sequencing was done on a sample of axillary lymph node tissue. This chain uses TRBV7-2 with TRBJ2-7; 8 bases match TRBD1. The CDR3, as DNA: TGTGCCAGCAGCTTTATCCCGGGACAGGAACCCTACGAGCAGTACTTC. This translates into CASSFIPGQEPYEQYF.